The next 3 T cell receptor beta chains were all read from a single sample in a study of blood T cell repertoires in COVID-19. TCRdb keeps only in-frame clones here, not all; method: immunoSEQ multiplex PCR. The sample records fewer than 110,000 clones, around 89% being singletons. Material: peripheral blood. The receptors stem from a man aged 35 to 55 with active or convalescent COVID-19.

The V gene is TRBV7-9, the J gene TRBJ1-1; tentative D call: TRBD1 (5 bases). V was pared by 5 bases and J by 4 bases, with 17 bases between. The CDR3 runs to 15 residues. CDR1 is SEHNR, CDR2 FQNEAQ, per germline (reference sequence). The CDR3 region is CASSLSQVMVTEAFF. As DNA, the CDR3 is TGTGCCAGCAGCCTTTCACAGGTGATGGTCACTGAAGCTTTCTTT.

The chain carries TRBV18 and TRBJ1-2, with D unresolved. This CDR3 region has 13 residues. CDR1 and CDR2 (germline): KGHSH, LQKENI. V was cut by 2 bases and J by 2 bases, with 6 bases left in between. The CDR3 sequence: CASSPAQNYGYTF. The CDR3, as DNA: TGTGCCAGCTCACCAGCCCAGAACTATGGCTACACCTTC.

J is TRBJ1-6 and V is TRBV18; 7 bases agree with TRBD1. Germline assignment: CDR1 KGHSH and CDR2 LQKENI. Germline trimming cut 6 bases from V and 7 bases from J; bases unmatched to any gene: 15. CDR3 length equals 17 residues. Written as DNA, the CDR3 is TGTGCCAGCTCGCTCCGAGGAGGGGGCGACAAGAATTCACCCCTCCACTTT. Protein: CASSLRGGGDKNSPLHF. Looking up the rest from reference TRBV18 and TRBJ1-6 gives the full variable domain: NAGVMQNPRHLVRRRGQEARLRCSPMKGHSHVYWYRQLPEEGLKFMVYLQKENIIDESGMPKERFSAEFPKEGPSILRIQQVVRGDSAAYFCASSLRGGGDKNSPLHFGNGTRLTVT.